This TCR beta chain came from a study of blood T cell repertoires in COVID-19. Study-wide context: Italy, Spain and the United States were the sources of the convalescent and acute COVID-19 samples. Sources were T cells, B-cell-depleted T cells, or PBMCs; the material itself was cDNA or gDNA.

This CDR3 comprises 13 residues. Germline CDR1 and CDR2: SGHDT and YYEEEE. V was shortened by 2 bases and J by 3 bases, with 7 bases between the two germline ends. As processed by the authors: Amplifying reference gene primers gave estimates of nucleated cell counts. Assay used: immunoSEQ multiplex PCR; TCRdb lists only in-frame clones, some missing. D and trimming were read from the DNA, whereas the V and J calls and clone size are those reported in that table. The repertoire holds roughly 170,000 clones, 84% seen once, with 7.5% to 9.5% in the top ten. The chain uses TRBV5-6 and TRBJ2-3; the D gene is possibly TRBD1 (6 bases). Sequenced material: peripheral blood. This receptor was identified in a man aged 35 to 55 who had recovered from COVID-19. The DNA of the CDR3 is TGTGCCAGCAGCTTCCAGGGGACAGATACGCAGTATTTT. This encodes CASSFQGTDTQYF.